This record looks at one T cell receptor beta chain sequence and its context. This clonotype was counted many times. The target of this receptor is not known. Base-call qualities are not available, and no considerably larger clone is one nucleotide away. The data stem from a study of CD8 T cells in ankylosing spondylitis (dated by TCRdb to 2015 to 2018). With respect to the entire study: To find TCR variants linked to disease, the study profiled T cell receptor beta repertoires in ankylosing spondylitis patients and healthy donors. Peripheral blood was sampled, and synovial fluid was additionally collected from ankylosing spondylitis patients. The full study cohort comprised 25 ankylosing spondylitis patients and approximately 100 healthy donors. Broader findings and caveats from the paper: In peripheral blood, the disease-linked clones were found at relatively low frequencies and had a CD8+ phenotype. The disease-linked clones were reported as significantly enriched in matched synovial fluid samples from ankylosing spondylitis patients. Some motif variants had previously been reported in the synovial fluid and blood of reactive arthritis patients, which suggests shared mechanisms of disease initiation. Blood from ankylosing spondylitis patients appeared to be characterized by a TCR beta motif made up of about 8 highly homologous amino acid variants.

These reads were obtained on an Illumina HiSeq 2500. Quantitative 5'-RACE with molecular barcodes was the method used to prepare the TCR beta libraries. The authors processed their data as follows. A new computational method, built on a probabilistic model of VDJ rearrangement, was used to identify disease-linked TCR variants. Starting from the raw public reads, TCRdb applied fastp trimming at Q25, assembled clones with MiXCR and retained in-frame beta chains. Rows matching on CDR3 protein sequence are summarized as one entry with the most common DNA and genes. The V and J calls and clone size come from TCRdb's table, not from the authors' own analysis. The sample records fewer than 550,000 distinct CDR3 sequences, about 5.4% of which are singletons. 3% to 4.5% of the sample comes from the top ten. CDR1 and CDR2 are read off the germline V gene as SQVTM and ANQGSEA. From the cysteine up to the phenylalanine, the CDR3 has a length of 13 residues. The only DNA kept is the CDR3, 39 bases in frame from the first base. The germline ends are 11 bases apart after V is trimmed by 4 bases and J by 2 bases.

The sequence is built from TRBV29-1 and TRBJ2-5; TRBD1 is a possible D gene, resting on 5 matching bases. The sequence was collected from a male donor with ankylosing spondylitis. Input material: blood, either unsorted or a sorted T cell fraction (not recorded which). The CDR3: CSVGGLAQETQYF. The DNA sequence is TGCAGCGTTGGGGGCCTTGCTCAAGAGACCCAGTACTTC.